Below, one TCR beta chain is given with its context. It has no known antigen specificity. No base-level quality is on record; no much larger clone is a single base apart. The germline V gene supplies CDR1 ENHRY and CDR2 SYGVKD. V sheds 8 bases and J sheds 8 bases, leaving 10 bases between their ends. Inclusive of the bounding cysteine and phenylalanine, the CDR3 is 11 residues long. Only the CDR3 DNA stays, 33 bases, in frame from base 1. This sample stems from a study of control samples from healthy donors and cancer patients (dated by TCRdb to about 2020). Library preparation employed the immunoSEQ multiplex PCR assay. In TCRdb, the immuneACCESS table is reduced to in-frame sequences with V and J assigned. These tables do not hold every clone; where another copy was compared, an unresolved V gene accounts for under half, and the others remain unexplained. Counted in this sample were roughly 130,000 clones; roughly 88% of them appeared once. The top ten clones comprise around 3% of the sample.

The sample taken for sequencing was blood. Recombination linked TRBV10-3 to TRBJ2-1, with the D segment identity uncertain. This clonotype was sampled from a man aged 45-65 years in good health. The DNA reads TGTGCCATCGGATATAGGGATGAGCAGTTCTTC. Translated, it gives CAIGYRDEQFF.